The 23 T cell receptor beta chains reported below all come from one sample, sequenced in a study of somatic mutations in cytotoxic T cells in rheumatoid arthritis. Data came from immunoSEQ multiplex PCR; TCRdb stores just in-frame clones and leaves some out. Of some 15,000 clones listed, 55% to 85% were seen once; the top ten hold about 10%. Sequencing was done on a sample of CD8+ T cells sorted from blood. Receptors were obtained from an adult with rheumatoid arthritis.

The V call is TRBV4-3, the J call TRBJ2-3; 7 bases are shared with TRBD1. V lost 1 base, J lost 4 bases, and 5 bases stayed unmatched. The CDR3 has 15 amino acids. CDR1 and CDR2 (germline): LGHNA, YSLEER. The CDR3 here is CASSQGEGAPDTQYF. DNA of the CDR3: TGCGCCAGCAGCCAAGGAGAGGGGGCCCCAGATACGCAGTATTTT.

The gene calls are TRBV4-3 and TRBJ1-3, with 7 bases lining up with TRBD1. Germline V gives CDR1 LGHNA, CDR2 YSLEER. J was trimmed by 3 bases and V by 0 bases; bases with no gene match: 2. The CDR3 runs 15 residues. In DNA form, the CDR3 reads TGCGCCAGCAGCCAAGATGGGACAGTTGGAAACACCATATATTTT. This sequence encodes CASSQDGTVGNTIYF.

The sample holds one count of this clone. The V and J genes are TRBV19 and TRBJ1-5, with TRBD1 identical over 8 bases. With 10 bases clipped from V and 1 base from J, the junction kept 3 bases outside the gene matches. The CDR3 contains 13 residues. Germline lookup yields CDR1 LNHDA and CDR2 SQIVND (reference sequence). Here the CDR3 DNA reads TGTGCCACCAGGGGGCTGAGCAATCAGCCCCAGCATTTT. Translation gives CATRGLSNQPQHF. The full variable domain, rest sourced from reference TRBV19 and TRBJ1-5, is DGGITQSPKYLFRKEGQNVTLSCEQNLNHDAMYWYRQDPGQGLRLIYYSQIVNDFQKGDIAEGYSVSREKKESFPLTVTSAQKNPTAFYLCATRGLSNQPQHFGDGTRLSIL.

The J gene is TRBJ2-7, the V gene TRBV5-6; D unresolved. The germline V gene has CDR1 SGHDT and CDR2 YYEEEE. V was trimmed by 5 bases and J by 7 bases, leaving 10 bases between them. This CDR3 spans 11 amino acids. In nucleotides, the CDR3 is TGTGCCAGCAGTATCGGCCGGGAGCAGTACTTC. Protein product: CASSIGREQYF.

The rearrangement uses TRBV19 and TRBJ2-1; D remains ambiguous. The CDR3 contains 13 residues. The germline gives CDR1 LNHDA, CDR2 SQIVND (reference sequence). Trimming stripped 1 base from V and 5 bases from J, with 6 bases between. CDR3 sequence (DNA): TGTGCCAGTAGTATAGTCCCAAACAATGAGCAGTTCTTC. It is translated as CASSIVPNNEQFF.

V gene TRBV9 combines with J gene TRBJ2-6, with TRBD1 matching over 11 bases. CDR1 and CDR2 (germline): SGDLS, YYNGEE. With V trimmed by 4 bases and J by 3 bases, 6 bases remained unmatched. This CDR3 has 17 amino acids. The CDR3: CASSKGQGAYGANVLTF. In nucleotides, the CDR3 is TGTGCCAGCAGCAAAGGACAGGGGGCGTATGGGGCCAACGTCCTGACTTTC.

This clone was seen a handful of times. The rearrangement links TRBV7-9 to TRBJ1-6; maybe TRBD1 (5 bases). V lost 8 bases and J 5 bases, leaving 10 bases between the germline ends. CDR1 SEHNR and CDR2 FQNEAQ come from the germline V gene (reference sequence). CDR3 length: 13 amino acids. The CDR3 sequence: CASVETDNSPLHF. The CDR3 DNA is TGTGCCAGCGTGGAGACAGATAATTCACCCCTCCACTTT.

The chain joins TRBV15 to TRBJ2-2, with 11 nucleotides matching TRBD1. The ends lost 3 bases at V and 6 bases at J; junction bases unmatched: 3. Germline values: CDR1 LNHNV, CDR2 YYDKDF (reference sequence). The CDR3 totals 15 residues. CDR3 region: CATSSWDRGAGELFF. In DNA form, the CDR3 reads TGTGCCACCAGCAGCTGGGACAGGGGGGCCGGGGAGCTGTTTTTT. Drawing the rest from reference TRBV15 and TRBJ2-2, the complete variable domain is DAMVIQNPRYQVTQFGKPVTLSCSQTLNHNVMYWYQQKSSQAPKLLFHYYDKDFNNEADTPDNFQSRRPNTSFCFLDIRSPGLGDTAMYLCATSSWDRGAGELFFGEGSRLTVL.

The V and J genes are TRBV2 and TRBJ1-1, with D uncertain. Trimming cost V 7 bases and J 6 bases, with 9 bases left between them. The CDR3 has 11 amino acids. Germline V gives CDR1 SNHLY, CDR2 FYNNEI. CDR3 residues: CASTEGSEAFF. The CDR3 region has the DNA TGTGCCAGCACGGAGGGATCTGAAGCTTTCTTT.

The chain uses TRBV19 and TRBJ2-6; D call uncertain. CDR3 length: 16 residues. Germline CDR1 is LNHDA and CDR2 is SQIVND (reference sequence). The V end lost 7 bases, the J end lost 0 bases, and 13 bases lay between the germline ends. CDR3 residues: CASTPDQPSGANVLTF. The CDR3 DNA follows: TGTGCCAGTACCCCCGATCAGCCCTCTGGGGCCAACGTCCTGACTTTC.

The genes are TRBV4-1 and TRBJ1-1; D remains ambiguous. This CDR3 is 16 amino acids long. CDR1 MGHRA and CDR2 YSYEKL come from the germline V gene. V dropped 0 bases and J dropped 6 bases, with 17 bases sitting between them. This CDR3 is CASSQDGGGGGSEAFF. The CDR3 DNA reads TGCGCCAGCAGCCAAGATGGTGGAGGAGGAGGTTCTGAAGCTTTCTTT.

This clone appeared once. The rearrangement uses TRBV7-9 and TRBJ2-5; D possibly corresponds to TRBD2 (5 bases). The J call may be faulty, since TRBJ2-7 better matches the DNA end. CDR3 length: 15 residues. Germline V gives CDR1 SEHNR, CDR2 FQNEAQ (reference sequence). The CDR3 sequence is CASSSTGGFSYEQYF. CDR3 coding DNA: TGTGCCAGCAGCTCCACCGGAGGATTCTCCTACGAGCAGTACTTC.

CDR3 in DNA: TGTGCCAGCAGCCAGGACAGGCCTTATGAAAAACTGTTTTTT. Amino acid sequence: CASSQDRPYEKLFF. This chain joins TRBV4-2 and TRBJ1-4, with TRBD1 matching over 7 bases. Trimming at V came to 3 bases and at J to 6 bases, leaving 4 bases not matched to a gene. This CDR3 has 14 residues. Germline V lookup: CDR1 LGHNA, CDR2 YNFKEQ.

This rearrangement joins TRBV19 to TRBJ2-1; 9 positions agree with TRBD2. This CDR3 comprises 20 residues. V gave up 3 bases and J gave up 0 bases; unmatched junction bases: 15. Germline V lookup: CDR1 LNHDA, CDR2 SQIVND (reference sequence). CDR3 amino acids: CASSIRGGLAGRSSYNEQFF. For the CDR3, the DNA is TGTGCCAGTAGTATTAGAGGTGGGCTAGCGGGGAGGAGCTCCTACAATGAGCAGTTCTTC.

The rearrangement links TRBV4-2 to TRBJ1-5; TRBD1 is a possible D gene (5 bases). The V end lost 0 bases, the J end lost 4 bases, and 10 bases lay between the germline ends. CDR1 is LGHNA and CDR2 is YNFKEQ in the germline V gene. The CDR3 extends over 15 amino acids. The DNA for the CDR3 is TGTGCCAGCAGCCAAGATGAGTACAGGAATCAGCCCCAGCATTTT. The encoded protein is CASSQDEYRNQPQHF.

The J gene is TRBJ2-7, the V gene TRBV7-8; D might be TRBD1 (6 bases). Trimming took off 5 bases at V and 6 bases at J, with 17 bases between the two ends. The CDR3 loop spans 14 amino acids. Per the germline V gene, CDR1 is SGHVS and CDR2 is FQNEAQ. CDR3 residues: CASSDPGHSPEQYF. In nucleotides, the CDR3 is TGTGCCAGCAGCGACCCGGGACATTCGCCCGAGCAGTACTTC.

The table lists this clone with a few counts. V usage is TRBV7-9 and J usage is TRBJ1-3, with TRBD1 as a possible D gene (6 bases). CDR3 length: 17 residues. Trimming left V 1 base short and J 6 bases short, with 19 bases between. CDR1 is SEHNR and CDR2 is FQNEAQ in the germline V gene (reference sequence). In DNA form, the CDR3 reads TGTGCCAGCAGCTTAGGCAAGGACAGAGGATGGGAAAACACCATATATTTT. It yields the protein CASSLGKDRGWENTIYF.

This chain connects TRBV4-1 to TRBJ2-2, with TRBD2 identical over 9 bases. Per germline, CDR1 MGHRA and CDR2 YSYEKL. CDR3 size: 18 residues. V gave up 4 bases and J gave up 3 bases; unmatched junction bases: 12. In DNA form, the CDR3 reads TGCGCCAGCAGCCTCCCGAGGGCGGGGGGGCCGGACACCGGGGAGCTGTTTTTT. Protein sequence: CASSLPRAGGPDTGELFF.

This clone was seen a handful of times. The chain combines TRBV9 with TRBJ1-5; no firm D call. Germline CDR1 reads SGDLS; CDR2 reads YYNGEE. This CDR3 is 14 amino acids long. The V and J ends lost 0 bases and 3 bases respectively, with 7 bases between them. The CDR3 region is CASSVVGYNQPQHF. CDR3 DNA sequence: TGTGCCAGCAGCGTAGTGGGGTACAATCAGCCCCAGCATTTT.

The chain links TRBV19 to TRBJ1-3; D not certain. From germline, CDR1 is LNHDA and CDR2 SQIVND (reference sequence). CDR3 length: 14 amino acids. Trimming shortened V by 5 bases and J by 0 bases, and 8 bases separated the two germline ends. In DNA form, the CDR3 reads TGTGCCAGTAGTTTGGGAACCTCTGGAAACACCATATATTTT. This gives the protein CASSLGTSGNTIYF.

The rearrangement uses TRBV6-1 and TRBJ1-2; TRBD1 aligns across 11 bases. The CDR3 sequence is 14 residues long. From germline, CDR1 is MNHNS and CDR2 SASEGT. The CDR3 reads CAMDRGPRGYGYTF. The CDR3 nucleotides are TGTGCGATGGACAGGGGGCCTCGGGGCTATGGCTACACCTTC.

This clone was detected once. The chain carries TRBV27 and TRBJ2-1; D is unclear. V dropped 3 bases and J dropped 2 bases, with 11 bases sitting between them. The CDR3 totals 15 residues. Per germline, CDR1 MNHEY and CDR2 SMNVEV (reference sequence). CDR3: CASSFYVRAYNEQFF. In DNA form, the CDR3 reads TGTGCCAGCAGTTTTTATGTTCGGGCCTACAATGAGCAGTTCTTC.

CDR3 sequence (DNA): TGTGCCACCAGCAGTGGACAGTCCTACGAGCAGTACTTC. It yields the protein CATSSGQSYEQYF. The rearrangement uses TRBV15 and TRBJ2-7; a possible D gene is TRBD1 (6 bases). This CDR3 is built from 13 residues. V lost 3 bases and J lost 1, with 7 bases in between. CDR1 is LNHNV, CDR2 YYDKDF, per germline (reference sequence).